This is a list of T cell receptor beta chains from one sample in a study of T cell repertoires in ileal Crohn's disease. Libraries were prepared by immunoSEQ multiplex PCR; TCRdb keeps only in-frame clonotypes and omits some of them. Of some 3,000 clones listed, approximately 70% are singletons. Sequenced: ileal tissue. The receptors were sampled from an adult with Crohn's disease. The CDR3 runs from the conserved cysteine through the conserved F or W. The D gene is left open where the match is weak. Clone size appears in some rows only: once, few, many, or a class for an expanded clone.

j_call v_call clone_size d_call cdr3_nt cdr3_aa
TRBJ1-1 TRBV6-1 . . TGTGCCAGCCCGGGAGGGGGGGGAGGGTTACCTGAAGCTTTCTTT CASPGGGGGLPEAFF
TRBJ1-2 TRBV18 . . TGTGCCAGCTCGCTAGATAGACAGGTTCGAGGCTATGGCTACACCTTC CASSLDRQVRGYGYTF
TRBJ1-3 TRBV5-1 . TRBD1 TGCGCCAGCAGCTTGGCAGGGGGCTCTGGAAACACCATATATTTT CASSLAGGSGNTIYF
TRBJ2-7 TRBV11-2 . . TGTGCCAGCAGCTTCACAGCAAACGAGCAGTACTTC CASSFTANEQYF
TRBJ1-1 TRBV19 large . TGTGCCAGTAGTTACAGGGCCGAAGGAAACACTGAAGCTTTCTTT CASSYRAEGNTEAFF
TRBJ2-7 TRBV5-4 . TRBD1 TGTGCCAGCAGCTTGATGGGACAGGGGGTCTACGAGCAGTACTTC CASSLMGQGVYEQYF
TRBJ1-1 TRBV4-1 . . TGCGCCAGCAGCCAAGAATGGACAGCGAACACTGAAGCTTTCTTT CASSQEWTANTEAFF
TRBJ2-6 TRBV19 few . TGTGCCAGTAGTATTAACAGGCCTGGGGCCAACGTCCTGACTTTC CASSINRPGANVLTF
TRBJ2-4 TRBV28 once TRBD1 TGTGCCACCGAGCCGGGACAGAAAAACATTCAGTACTTC CATEPGQKNIQYF
TRBJ2-7 TRBV29-1 . TRBD1 TGCAGCGTTGAAGGGCTATCGGGGACAGGGGACTACGAGCAGTACTTC CSVEGLSGTGDYEQYF
TRBJ2-7 TRBV29-1 few . TGCAGCGTTGAGTTAACAGACTACGAGCAGTACTTC CSVELTDYEQYF
TRBJ2-3 TRBV6-1 . TRBD2 TGTGCCAGCACCCCCCCCGGGACTAGTTCAGATACGCAGTATTTT CASTPPGTSSDTQYF
TRBJ2-1 TRBV5-1 . TRBD1 TGCGCCAGCAGCTTGGAGGGACAGGGTAACGATGAGCAGTTCTTC CASSLEGQGNDEQFF
TRBJ2-3 TRBV7-3 few . TGTGCCAGCAGCTTACAGAGCACAGATACGCAGTATTTT CASSLQSTDTQYF
TRBJ2-1 TRBV2 few . TGTGCCAGCAACTGGGGGGCCTACAATGAGCAGTTCTTC CASNWGAYNEQFF
TRBJ2-2 TRBV2 large TRBD2 TGTGCCAGCCGGACTAGCGGCGGGGAGCTGTTTTTT CASRTSGGELFF
TRBJ2-1 TRBV11-2 . . TGTGCCAGCAGCTTAGAACCTAAGTGGAGTGAGCAGTTCTTC CASSLEPKWSEQFF
TRBJ2-5 TRBV15 . TRBD1 TGTGCCACCAGCAGGCTGGACAGGGAACAAGAGACCCAGTACTTC CATSRLDREQETQYF
TRBJ1-5 TRBV6-1 few . TGTGCCAGCAGTGCGCCGAATAGGGTTGGCAGGGAGCCCCAGCATTTT CASSAPNRVGREPQHF
TRBJ2-3 TRBV2 . TRBD2 TGTGCCATACTAGCGGAAAGCACAGATACGCAGTATTTT CAILAESTDTQYF
TRBJ2-6 TRBV5-4 . . TGTGCCAGCAGCTTGGTTCAGGGGTCTGGGGCCAACGTCCTGACTTTC CASSLVQGSGANVLTF
TRBJ1-2 TRBV19 . TRBD1 TGTGCCAGTAGTTTCCAGGACAGGCCGAACTATGGCTACACCTTC CASSFQDRPNYGYTF
TRBJ2-3 TRBV18 few TRBD2 TGTGCCAGCTCACCAGCGGGACTAGACCCCACAGATACGCAGTATTTT CASSPAGLDPTDTQYF
TRBJ1-1 TRBV19 . . TGTGCCAGTAGTATCAGGGGCCGAGGGACTGAAGCTTTCTTT CASSIRGRGTEAFF
TRBJ2-5 TRBV10-2 . . TGCGCCAGCATGGCAGGGGGAGGCGAGACCCAGTACTTC CASMAGGGETQYF
TRBJ1-2 TRBV5-6 . . TGTGCCAGCCAGCCGACAGCAGCTAACTATGGCTACACCTTC CASQPTAANYGYTF
TRBJ1-6 TRBV7-8 . TRBD1 TGTGCCAGCAGCTCCAGAACCTGGGACAGGCATCCCTTTGGTTCACCCCTCCACTTT CASSSRTWDRHPFGSPLHF
TRBJ2-7 TRBV29-1 . . TGCAGCGTTGAAGCACAGGGCGACTACGAGCAGTACTTC CSVEAQGDYEQYF
TRBJ1-6 TRBV27 . . TGTGCCAGCAGTTTAGGTCGGAGTTCACCCCTCCACTTT CASSLGRSSPLHF
TRBJ2-7 TRBV27 . TRBD2 TGTGCCAGCAGTTTAGCGGGGGGGCCTTACGAGCAGTACTTC CASSLAGGPYEQYF
TRBJ2-4 TRBV29-1 . . TGCAGCGTTGAACAAGGGAGGACAAACATTCAGTACTTC CSVEQGRTNIQYF
TRBJ2-1 TRBV6-5 few TRBD2 TGTGCCAGCAGCACAAGCGGGGGGGAGCAGTTCTTC CASSTSGGEQFF
TRBJ2-5 TRBV7-3 . TRBD2 TGTGCCAGCAGCCCAGGACTAGCGGGGATCGGAGAGACCCAGTACTTC CASSPGLAGIGETQYF
TRBJ2-1 TRBV29-1 . . TGCAGCTCCGAGGTTTGGAGGCCACACAATGAGCAGTTCTTC CSSEVWRPHNEQFF
TRBJ1-2 TRBV6-1 . TRBD1 TGTGCCAGCAGTGAGACAGGGGACTATGGCTACACCTTC CASSETGDYGYTF
TRBJ2-2 TRBV7-2 once TRBD2 TGTGCCAGCAGCTTTAACGGGGGGGCCATCGGGGAGCTGTTTTTT CASSFNGGAIGELFF
TRBJ2-1 TRBV29-1 once TRBD2 TGCAGCGTAGGACTAGCGGGGGGGCTCGATGAGCAGTTCTTC CSVGLAGGLDEQFF
TRBJ1-3 TRBV4-1 large . TGCGCCAGCAGCCAAGAGGGGACAACTGGAAACACCATATATTTT CASSQEGTTGNTIYF
TRBJ2-5 TRBV25-1 large . TGTGCCAGCAGTTCGGGCGTAGGCCAGGGGATGGTCCAAGAGACCCAGTACTTC CASSSGVGQGMVQETQYF
TRBJ1-1 TRBV9 . TRBD1 TGTGCCAGCAGCCGAGGACAGGATGGGCTAGCTTTCTTT CASSRGQDGLAFF
TRBJ1-2 TRBV7-9 . . TGTGCCAGCAGCTCCCCAGGGGCTTTCTATGGCTACACCTTC CASSSPGAFYGYTF
TRBJ1-1 TRBV6-1 few . TGTGCCAGCAGAGGGGGATGGACTGAAGCTTTCTTT CASRGGWTEAFF
TRBJ2-7 TRBV6-5 . TRBD2 TGTGCCAGCGCGACTAGCGGGGGAACCTACGAGCAGTACTTC CASATSGGTYEQYF
TRBJ2-7 TRBV4-3 . . TGCGCCAGCAGCCAAGATCCCCGGGGGGCCGCCTACGAGCAGTACTTC CASSQDPRGAAYEQYF
TRBJ1-6 TRBV2 once . TGTGCCAGCACCATGGCACTGGGGGGGACGCGAAGTTCACCCCTCCACTTT CASTMALGGTRSSPLHF
TRBJ2-2 TRBV2 few . TGTGCCAGCAGCGACCCCGGCGGTCCGAACACCGGGGAGCTGTTTTTT CASSDPGGPNTGELFF
TRBJ2-7 TRBV18 once TRBD1 TGTGCCAGCTCACCATTGGATCAGGGGGCAATCGAGCAGTACTTC CASSPLDQGAIEQYF
TRBJ1-3 TRBV30 . . TGTGCCTGGAGTGTAAGTGGGCGAATTGGAAACACCATATATTTT CAWSVSGRIGNTIYF
TRBJ2-1 TRBV18 . . TGTGCCAGCTCACCAAGGTCGGGTCTTAGCTCCTACAATGAGCAGTTCTTC CASSPRSGLSSYNEQFF
TRBJ2-7 TRBV7-3 . . TGTGCCAGCAGCCCCCACGGAGGTCCGGGGGACGAGCAGTACTTC CASSPHGGPGDEQYF
TRBJ1-2 TRBV5-1 . . TGCGCCAGCAGCTTGGAAGATAGGGGGGGCGGCTACACCTTC CASSLEDRGGGYTF
TRBJ1-6 TRBV19 . TRBD1 TGTGCCAGTAGTACGGGGGACAGGGATATTAATTCACCCCTCCACTTT CASSTGDRDINSPLHF
TRBJ2-1 TRBV5-5 . . TGTGCCAGCAGCCTTTCCCCCCACAATGAGCAGTTCTTC CASSLSPHNEQFF